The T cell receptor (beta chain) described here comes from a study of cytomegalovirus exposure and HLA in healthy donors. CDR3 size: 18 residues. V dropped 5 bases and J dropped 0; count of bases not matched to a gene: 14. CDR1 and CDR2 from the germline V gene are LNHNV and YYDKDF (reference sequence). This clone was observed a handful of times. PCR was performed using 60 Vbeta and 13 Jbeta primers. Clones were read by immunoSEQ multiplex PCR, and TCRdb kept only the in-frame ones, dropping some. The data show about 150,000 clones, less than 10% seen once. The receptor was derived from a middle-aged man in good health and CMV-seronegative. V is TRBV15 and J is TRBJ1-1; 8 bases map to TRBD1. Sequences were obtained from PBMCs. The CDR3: CATSAPPKTGALNTEAFF. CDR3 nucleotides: TGTGCCACCAGCGCCCCACCGAAGACAGGGGCCCTGAACACTGAAGCTTTCTTT.